This T cell receptor beta chain is drawn from a study of T-cell reconstitution after alpha-beta-depleted transplantation in children. Germline V gene data show CDR1 as SGHTA and CDR2 as FQGNSA. The CDR3 runs to 16 residues. To note about this clonotype: This clone may be a read error of a much larger clone one base away.

Molecular barcoding with unique molecular identifiers was used for the TCRbeta library. One entry per CDR3 protein, called by TCRdb with MiXCR from the PCR reads. The top ten clones hold 1.1% of a sample with 600,000 to 700,000 distinct CDR3 sequences, around a sixth of them seen once. The sample here was PBMCs from the stem cell graft donor, taken from the stem cell graft. This sequence joins TRBV7-2 and TRBJ2-1, with D uncertain. This TCR was recovered from a human donor who donated a stem cell graft to a child with acute myeloid leukemia. The CDR3 DNA reads as TGTCCCAGCAGCTTGATCAGAGCCTTAATCTACAATGAGCAGTTCTTC. Its translation is CPSSLIRALIYNEQFF.